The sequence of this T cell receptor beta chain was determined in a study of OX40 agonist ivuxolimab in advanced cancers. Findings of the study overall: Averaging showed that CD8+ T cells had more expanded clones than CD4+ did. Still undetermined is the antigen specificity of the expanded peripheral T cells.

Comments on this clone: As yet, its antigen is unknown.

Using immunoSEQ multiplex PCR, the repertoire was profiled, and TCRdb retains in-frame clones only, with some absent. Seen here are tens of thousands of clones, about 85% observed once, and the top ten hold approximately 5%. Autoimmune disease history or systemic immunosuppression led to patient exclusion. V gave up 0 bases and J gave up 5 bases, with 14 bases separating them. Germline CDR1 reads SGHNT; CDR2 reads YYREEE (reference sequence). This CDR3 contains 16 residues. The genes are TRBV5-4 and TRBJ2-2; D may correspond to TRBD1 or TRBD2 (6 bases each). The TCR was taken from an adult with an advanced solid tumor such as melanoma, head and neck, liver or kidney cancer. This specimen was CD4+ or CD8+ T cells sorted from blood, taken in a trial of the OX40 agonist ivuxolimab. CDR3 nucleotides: TGTGCCAGCAGCTTGGAAAGGGGGGCTGGGACCGGGGAGCTGTTTTTT. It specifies CASSLERGAGTGELFF.